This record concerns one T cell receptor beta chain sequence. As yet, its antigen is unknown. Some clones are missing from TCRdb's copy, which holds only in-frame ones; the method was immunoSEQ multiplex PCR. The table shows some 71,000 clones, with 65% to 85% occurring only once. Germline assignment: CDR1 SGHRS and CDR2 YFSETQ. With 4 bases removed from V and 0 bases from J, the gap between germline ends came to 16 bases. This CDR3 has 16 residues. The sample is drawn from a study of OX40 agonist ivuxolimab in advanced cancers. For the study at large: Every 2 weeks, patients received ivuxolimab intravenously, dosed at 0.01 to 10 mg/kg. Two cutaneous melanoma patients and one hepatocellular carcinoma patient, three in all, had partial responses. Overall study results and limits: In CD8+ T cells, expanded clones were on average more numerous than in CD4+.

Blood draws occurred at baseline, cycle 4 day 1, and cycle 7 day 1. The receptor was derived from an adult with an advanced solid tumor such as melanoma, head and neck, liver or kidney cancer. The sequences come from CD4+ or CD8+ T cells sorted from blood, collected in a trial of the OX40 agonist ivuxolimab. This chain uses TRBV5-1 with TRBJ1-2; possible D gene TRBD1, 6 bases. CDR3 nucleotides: TGCGCCAGCAGCGGTCGGACAGTGACTTCTAACTATGGCTACACCTTC. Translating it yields CASSGRTVTSNYGYTF.